What follows describes a single T cell receptor beta chain. The antigen remains undetermined. This sample is drawn from a study of shared clonotypes between healthy human individuals. Study findings and constraints: A limitation of the genetic and exposure-history diversity represented arose from few donors.

The V segment lost 0 bases and the J segment 3 bases; nucleotides outside the gene matches: 3. CDR3 length: 15 residues. CDR1 is GTSNPN, CDR2 SVGIG, per germline (reference sequence). Libraries were prepared by immunoSEQ multiplex PCR; TCRdb keeps only in-frame clonotypes and omits some of them. This table holds 2 million to 2.5 million clones, around 95% found once. This clonotype was sampled from a man younger than 35 in good health. The gene calls are TRBV30 and TRBJ2-3; TRBD2 agrees at 10 bases. The sample comprised naive CD4+ T cells sorted from blood. Described subset: CD45RA+ positively selected. The CDR3 here is CAWSVYSGRTDTQYF. CDR3 sequence (DNA): TGTGCCTGGAGTGTTTATAGCGGGAGGACAGATACGCAGTATTTT.